Below are 22 T cell receptor beta chains sequenced from a single sample in a study of cytomegalovirus exposure and HLA in healthy donors. The primer mix had 60 Vbeta and 13 Jbeta primers. Here immunoSEQ multiplex PCR was the method, and the copy in TCRdb shows in-frame clones only, minus some. The sample has about 190,000 clones, around 87% seen once; the top ten hold approximately 0.98%. Sequencing was done on a sample of PBMCs. The source is a boy under 10 years old in good health and CMV-seronegative.

The chain is built from TRBV10-1 and TRBJ2-7; 8 nucleotides agree with TRBD1. V gave up 6 bases and J gave up 6 bases; unmatched junction bases: 4. Germline V CDR1 and CDR2: WNHNN, SYGVQD (reference sequence). The CDR3 is 12 residues long. The CDR3 sequence is CASSPTGAEQYF. The CDR3, as DNA: TGCGCCAGCAGCCCGACAGGGGCCGAGCAGTACTTC.

This clone occurred once. The chain carries TRBV5-1 and TRBJ2-7; D perhaps matches TRBD2 (5 bases). Germline assignment: CDR1 SGHRS and CDR2 YFSETQ. The CDR3 has 15 amino acids. V gave up 0 bases and J gave up 3 bases, with 13 bases separating them. CDR3 loop: CASSLDGNEVYEQYF. CDR3 bases: TGCGCCAGCAGCTTGGACGGGAACGAGGTCTACGAGCAGTACTTC.

V usage is TRBV7-9 and J usage is TRBJ1-3; possibly TRBD1 for D (5 bases). V was trimmed by 3 bases and J by 0 bases, leaving 12 bases between them. CDR3 size: 16 residues. Germline V CDR1 and CDR2: SEHNR, FQNEAQ (reference sequence). In DNA form, the CDR3 reads TGTGCCAGCAGCTTGGGGGGACGGAGCTCTGGAAACACCATATATTTT. This encodes CASSLGGRSSGNTIYF.

This chain links TRBV19 with TRBJ2-3; D not resolved. The V gene's germline CDR1 is LNHDA and CDR2 SQIVND (reference sequence). The V gene lost 2 bases and the J gene lost 0 bases, with 9 bases spanning the gap. The CDR3 is 15 amino acids. The CDR3 region has the DNA TGTGCCAGTAGTATAACTTTCACTAGCACAGATACGCAGTATTTT. This sequence encodes CASSITFTSTDTQYF. Full variable domain (rest looked up from reference TRBV19 and TRBJ2-3): DGGITQSPKYLFRKEGQNVTLSCEQNLNHDAMYWYRQDPGQGLRLIYYSQIVNDFQKGDIAEGYSVSREKKESFPLTVTSAQKNPTAFYLCASSITFTSTDTQYFGPGTRLTVL.

The chain joins TRBV30 to TRBJ2-5, with 8 bases aligning to TRBD1. The V gene's germline CDR1 is GTSNPN and CDR2 SVGIG (reference sequence). After removal of 1 base from V and 5 bases from J, the junction contained 6 bases not matched to a gene. The CDR3 has 14 amino acids. In DNA, the CDR3 is TGTGCCTGGAGTGGGGGGACAGGCCCGGAGACCCAGTACTTC. Its translation: CAWSGGTGPETQYF.

The chain is built from TRBV7-2 and TRBJ2-1, with 12 nucleotides matching TRBD2. Germline values: CDR1 SGHTA, CDR2 FQGNSA. The CDR3 covers 16 residues. J was trimmed by 8 bases and V by 5 bases; bases with no gene match: 10. This CDR3 is CASSPLAGGRLYEQFF. CDR3 DNA: TGTGCCAGCAGCCCCCTAGCGGGGGGGCGGTTGTATGAGCAGTTCTTC. Together with reference TRBV7-2 and TRBJ2-1, the CDR3 gives the full variable domain: GAGVSQSPSNKVTEKGKDVELRCDPISGHTALYWYRQSLGQGLEFLIYFQGNSAPDKSGLPSDRFSAERTGGSVSTLTIQRTQQEDSAVYLCASSPLAGGRLYEQFFGPGTRLTVL.

The chain has TRBV7-9 and TRBJ2-7, with TRBD1 as a possible D gene (5 bases). Trimming removed 5 bases at V and 5 bases at J, with 16 bases between. Per the germline V gene, CDR1 is SEHNR and CDR2 is FQNEAQ (reference sequence). This CDR3 spans 14 amino acids. The CDR3 loop is CASSPTKGIHEQYF. The DNA for the CDR3 is TGTGCCAGCAGCCCGACAAAGGGGATCCACGAGCAGTACTTC.

This clone has a handful of counts. The chain couples TRBV6-5 to TRBJ1-4; 8 nucleotides match TRBD1. V shed 6 bases and J 8 bases; nucleotides not matched to a gene: 11. The CDR3 spans 15 residues. Germline V gene lookup returns CDR1 MNHEY and CDR2 SVGAGI. CDR3 DNA: TGTGCCAGCAGACCTAGCACAGGGGGAAGCGAAAAACTGTTTTTT. Its protein product is CASRPSTGGSEKLFF.

The chain carries TRBV19 and TRBJ2-1; TRBD2 matches at 9 bases. Trimming at V came to 6 bases and at J to 4 bases, leaving 10 bases not matched to a gene. Germline assignment: CDR1 LNHDA and CDR2 SQIVND (reference sequence). CDR3 length equals 16 residues. The DNA of the CDR3 is TGTGCCAGTAGGATAAGTCTAGCGGGACTATACAATGAGCAGTTCTTC. Amino acid sequence: CASRISLAGLYNEQFF.

This clone was found once. The chain uses TRBV10-2 and TRBJ2-2; 9 positions match TRBD1. The V and J ends lost 6 bases and 6 bases, in that order; junction bases with no gene match: 5. Germline V gives CDR1 WSHSY, CDR2 SAAADI. The CDR3 extends over 14 amino acids. For the CDR3, the DNA is TGCGCCAGCAGGGAACAGGGGGCGGCCGGGGAGCTGTTTTTT. Translated, it gives CASREQGAAGELFF.

The rearrangement links TRBV15 to TRBJ2-5; 8 bases align to TRBD2. Germline CDR1 and CDR2: LNHNV and YYDKDF (reference sequence). This CDR3 region has 19 residues. With V trimmed by 5 bases and J by 0 bases, 17 bases remained unmatched. CDR3 in DNA: TGTGCCACCAGCGCCACCCCGGGGGGGGCGACTACGAACCAAGAGACCCAGTACTTC. This sequence encodes CATSATPGGATTNQETQYF.

The chain employs TRBV30 and TRBJ1-1, with TRBD1 as a possible D gene (6 bases). The CDR3 spans 13 residues. Deletions cut 5 bases from V and 7 bases from J, with 17 bases between. The germline gives CDR1 GTSNPN, CDR2 SVGIG (reference sequence). The CDR3 spells CAWFPRRTVEAFF. The CDR3 bases are TGTGCCTGGTTTCCACGGCGGACAGTTGAAGCTTTCTTT. The whole variable domain, filled in from reference TRBV30 and TRBJ1-1, reads SQTIHQWPATLVQPVGSPLSLECTVEGTSNPNLYWYRQAAGRGLQLLFYSVGIGQISSEVPQNLSASRPQDRQFILSSKKLLLSDSGFYLCAWFPRRTVEAFFGQGTRLTVV.

V is TRBV27 and J is TRBJ2-5; D may be TRBD1 (5 bases). The better agreement between TRBJ2-7 and the DNA end casts doubt on the J call. This CDR3 is 12 amino acids long. Germline V lookup: CDR1 MNHEY, CDR2 SMNVEV (reference sequence). The chain's CDR3 is CASSSSGFEQYF. CDR3 in DNA: TGTGCCAGCAGCTCATCAGGGTTCGAGCAGTACTTC.

The chain couples TRBV14 to TRBJ1-4; 7 positions agree with TRBD1. V trimming: 5 bases; J trimming: 14 bases; junction bases outside the gene matches: 5. The CDR3 runs 11 residues. Germline V CDR1 and CDR2: SGHDN, FVKESK. In DNA, the CDR3 is TGTGCCAGCAGCTCGGGACAGAGGCTGTTTTTT. Amino acid sequence: CASSSGQRLFF.

CDR3 nucleotides: TGCGCCAGCAGTCAATCCTTCACTGAAGCTTTCTTT. Translated, it gives CASSQSFTEAFF. The chain couples TRBV23-1 to TRBJ1-1; D unresolved. TRBV23-1 is classed as an ORF, of uncertain function. The V and J ends lost 0 bases and 4 bases respectively, with 3 bases between them. The CDR3 extends over 12 amino acids.

This chain joins TRBV19 and TRBJ2-3; D is undetermined. Germline lookup yields CDR1 LNHDA and CDR2 SQIVND (reference sequence). The V end lost 5 bases, the J end lost 3 bases, and 6 bases lay between the germline ends. The CDR3 is 12 residues long. This chain's CDR3 is CASSFLTDTQYF. The CDR3 bases are TGTGCCAGTAGTTTCCTTACAGATACGCAGTATTTT.

The V call is TRBV30, the J call TRBJ2-7, with no clear D. Germline CDR1 GTSNPN, CDR2 SVGIG (reference sequence). The CDR3 totals 13 residues. V lost 7 bases to trimming and J lost 0 bases, with 13 bases between them. The CDR3 reads CALYWAGSYEQYF. The DNA for the CDR3 is TGTGCCTTATACTGGGCAGGCTCCTACGAGCAGTACTTC.

The gene calls are TRBV6-1 and TRBJ1-2, with no clear D. The CDR3 sequence is 11 residues long. The V gene's germline CDR1 is MNHNS and CDR2 SASEGT. V was cut by 8 bases and J by 4 bases, with 8 bases left in between. This chain's CDR3 is CASFGSYGYTF. CDR3 DNA: TGTGCCAGCTTTGGGAGCTATGGCTACACCTTC.

The chain couples TRBV7-9 to TRBJ1-6; 12 bases fit TRBD1. The V segment lost 1 base and the J segment 9 bases; nucleotides outside the gene matches: 7. The germline V gene encodes CDR1 SEHNR and CDR2 FQNEAQ (reference sequence). The CDR3 runs to 17 residues. The DNA of the CDR3 is TGTGCCAGCAGCTTAGGTACAGCGGGACAGGGGGCTTCACCCCTCCACTTT. The encoded protein is CASSLGTAGQGASPLHF.

This sequence joins TRBV6-5 and TRBJ1-1; 10 bases line up with TRBD1. Germline V gene lookup returns CDR1 MNHEY and CDR2 SVGAGI. V gave up 7 bases and J gave up 5 bases; unmatched junction bases: 10. The CDR3 length is 15 residues. The CDR3, as DNA: TGTGCCAGCACATGGACAGGGGGAAGGGGGACTGAAGCTTTCTTT. Amino acid sequence: CASTWTGGRGTEAFF.

The chain is built from TRBV27 and TRBJ2-5; a weak D match, TRBD2 (5 bases). The J call may be in error: the DNA end matches TRBJ2-7 better. Germline CDR1 is MNHEY and CDR2 is SMNVEV (reference sequence). The CDR3 contains 14 residues. CDR3 in DNA: TGTGCCAGCAGTTTAATAGGGAGCTCCTACGAGCAGTACTTC. This codes for CASSLIGSSYEQYF.

This clone is a singleton in its sample. This chain uses TRBV11-2 with TRBJ2-1, with 8 bases lining up with TRBD2. V shed 4 bases, J shed 8 bases, and the junction held 19 bases outside the gene matches. The germline gives CDR1 SGHAT, CDR2 FQNNGV. This CDR3 has 18 amino acids. CDR3 nucleotide sequence: TGTGCCAGCAGCTCCCCCCTGGACCCTCGCGGGGGGACATATGAGCAGTTCTTC. This gives the protein CASSSPLDPRGGTYEQFF. The full variable domain, its missing parts supplied by reference TRBV11-2 and TRBJ2-1, is EAGVAQSPRYKIIEKRQSVAFWCNPISGHATLYWYQQILGQGPKLLIQFQNNGVVDDSQLPKDRFSAERLKGVDSTLKIQPAKLEDSAVYLCASSSPLDPRGGTYEQFFGPGTRLTVL.